These 5 T cell receptor beta chains share one sample of origin, sequenced in a study of shared clonotypes between healthy human individuals. Clones were sequenced by immunoSEQ multiplex PCR, and TCRdb holds only the in-frame ones, with some missing. The sample lists approximately 1,500,000 clones; 96% were seen once. The specimen was naive CD4+ T cells sorted from blood. Subset in this sample: CD45RA+ positively selected. These receptors all come from a man aged 25 to 40 in good health.

Only one count was recorded for this clone. This chain joins TRBV18 and TRBJ1-2; TRBD1 aligns across 11 bases. Trimming removed 0 bases from V and 2 bases from J; junction bases left unmatched: 8. Germline values: CDR1 KGHSH, CDR2 LQKENI. The CDR3 is made up of 18 amino acids. CDR3 DNA: TGTGCCAGCTCACCACCGCCGGGACAGGGGGGGAGAAACTATGGCTACACCTTC. It is translated as CASSPPPGQGGRNYGYTF. The full variable domain, with the rest looked up from reference TRBV18 and TRBJ1-2, is NAGVMQNPRHLVRRRGQEARLRCSPMKGHSHVYWYRQLPEEGLKFMVYLQKENIIDESGMPKERFSAEFPKEGPSILRIQQVVRGDSAAYFCASSPPPGQGGRNYGYTFGSGTRLTVV.

The chain is built from TRBV15 and TRBJ2-2; D is undetermined. CDR1 is LNHNV, CDR2 YYDKDF, per germline (reference sequence). The V and J ends lost 0 bases and 7 bases respectively, with 6 bases between them. The CDR3 is 13 residues long. The CDR3 region has the DNA TGTGCCACCAGCAGAGATCCGAGCGGGGAGCTGTTTTTT. It codes for CATSRDPSGELFF.

The chain combines TRBV27 with TRBJ2-2; D ambiguous. Looked up from germline, CDR1 is MNHEY and CDR2 is SMNVEV (reference sequence). The V end lost 2 bases, the J end lost 7 bases, and 8 bases lay between the germline ends. The CDR3 is 13 amino acids. The CDR3 is CASSLKLIGELFF. CDR3 sequence (DNA): TGTGCCAGCAGTTTAAAACTTATCGGGGAGCTGTTTTTT.

The chain couples TRBV19 to TRBJ2-7; possible D gene TRBD1, 5 bases. This CDR3 has 14 residues. Germline lookup yields CDR1 LNHDA and CDR2 SQIVND (reference sequence). Deletions cut 3 bases from V and 3 bases from J, with 12 bases between. The CDR3 protein is CASSIRDRLYEQYF. CDR3 nucleotide sequence: TGTGCCAGTAGTATCCGCGACAGACTCTACGAGCAGTACTTC.

The chain has TRBV30 and TRBJ2-7, with TRBD2 as a possible D gene (6 bases). The V gene lost 0 bases and the J gene lost 0 bases, with 9 bases spanning the gap. This CDR3 is built from 14 residues. CDR1 and CDR2 (germline): GTSNPN, SVGIG (reference sequence). The DNA of the CDR3 is TGTGCCTGGAGTGTAGCGGGTTACTCCTACGAGCAGTACTTC. This gives the protein CAWSVAGYSYEQYF.